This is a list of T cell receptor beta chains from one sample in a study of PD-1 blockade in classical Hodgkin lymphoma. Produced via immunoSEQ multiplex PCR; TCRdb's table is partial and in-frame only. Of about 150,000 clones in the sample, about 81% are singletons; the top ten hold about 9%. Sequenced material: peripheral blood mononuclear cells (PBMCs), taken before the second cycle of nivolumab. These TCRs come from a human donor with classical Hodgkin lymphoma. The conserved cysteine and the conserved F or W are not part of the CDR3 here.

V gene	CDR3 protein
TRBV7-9	ASSSPRTSPTYEQY
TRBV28	ASRLSGVHSSYNEQF
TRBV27	ASSSTGTGDTEAF
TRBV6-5	ASSRSGVGDTQY
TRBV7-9	ASSPLAGGPVFETQY
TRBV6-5	ASSYSSGQGINEQF
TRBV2	ASSDHLTGELF
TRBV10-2	ASGLGETQY
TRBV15	ATSSPVLVVTDTQY
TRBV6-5	AISESRNTEAF
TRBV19	ASGRFFTLNEQF
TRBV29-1	SVVGVTEAF
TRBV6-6	ASRRLARTQY
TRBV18	ASSPSGRGYNEQF
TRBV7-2	ASSLVYDSNEQF
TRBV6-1	ASSAPSGLGTGELF
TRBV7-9	ASRAGTASY
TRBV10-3	AIWATLSSGNTIY
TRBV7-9	ASSTTTNEKLF
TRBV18	ASSPPLSPVLEF
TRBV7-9	ASSHTEEKLF
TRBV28	ASSLWGAGESYEQY
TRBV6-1	ASSEATGTGWNQPQH
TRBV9	ASSGEAGTGKTYNEQF
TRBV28	ASVLAGGPMSTDTQY
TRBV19	ASSIFGQGNQPQH
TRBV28	ASSPSGSYGYT
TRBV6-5	ASRIDSGGYT
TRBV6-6	ASSPLRATNEKLF
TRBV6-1	ASSPPGVYEQY
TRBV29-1	SVLDTFGNEKLF
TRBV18	ASSPTGTGAYGYT
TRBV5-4	ASSTSGSSYNEQF
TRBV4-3	ASSQDLPGGQADTQY
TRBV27	ASSLPHILQSLKETQY
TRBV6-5	ASRRTRTSYYGYT
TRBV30	AWSWEAHNSPLH
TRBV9	ASSVGTGGSSPLH
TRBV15	ATSRDRGQGYNEQF
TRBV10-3	AIKNRGGTEAF
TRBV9	ASSVTVDNEKLF
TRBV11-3	ASSSGTGETQY
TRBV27	ASSFRPSGTTNYGYT
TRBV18	ASSTGPGETQY
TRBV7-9	ASSIGTPGETEAF
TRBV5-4	ASSVTGAQETQY
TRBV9	ASSSGTGANTEAF
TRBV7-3	ASSLIGLASEQF
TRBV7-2	ASSLEGTDTQY
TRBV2	ASNLRTGGVNTGELF
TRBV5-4	ASSSGGASPGELF
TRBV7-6	ASSLIRDRGANTEAF
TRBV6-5	ASSSINSGNTIY
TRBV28	ASGPGTGSSQPQH
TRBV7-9	ASSLNEGNTEAF
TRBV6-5	ASGKHPSRDTQY
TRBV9	ASSVDGDLYGYT
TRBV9	ASSVVPSGITGEQY